This entry describes one T cell receptor (beta chain). What was sequenced were expressed TCRB transcripts, since all of the isolated RNA had been reverse transcribed. Data came from immunoSEQ multiplex PCR; TCRdb stores just in-frame clones and leaves some out. The sample holds about 360,000 clones, over 10% seen once. This sample was taken from a study of beta chain features in type 1 diabetes. The length of the CDR3 is 14 residues. Per the germline V gene, CDR1 is SGHTA and CDR2 is FQGNSA. V was trimmed by 5 bases and J by 4 bases, leaving 14 bases between them. The chain has TRBV7-2 and TRBJ1-2; the D is unclear. The clonotype comes from a man younger than 30 in good health. Source material: naive CD4+ T cells from blood. For the CDR3, the DNA is TGTGCCAGCAGCCGATTCGGGAGCGGCTATGGCTACACCTTC. Protein product: CASSRFGSGYGYTF.